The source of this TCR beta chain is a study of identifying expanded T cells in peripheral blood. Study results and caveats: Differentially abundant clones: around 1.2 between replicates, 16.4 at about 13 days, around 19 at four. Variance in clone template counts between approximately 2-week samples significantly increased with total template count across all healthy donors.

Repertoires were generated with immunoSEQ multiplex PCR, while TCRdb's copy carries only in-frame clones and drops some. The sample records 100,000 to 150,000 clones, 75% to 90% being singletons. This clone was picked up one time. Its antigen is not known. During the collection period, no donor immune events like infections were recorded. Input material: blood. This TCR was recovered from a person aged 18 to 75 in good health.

CDR3 loop: CASSLSGGGPYEQYF. DNA of the CDR3: TGTGCCAGCAGCTTAAGCGGAGGGGGCCCCTACGAGCAGTACTTC. V usage is TRBV11-2 and J usage is TRBJ2-7; a weak D match, TRBD1 (7 bases). Trimming took off 2 bases at V and 2 bases at J, with 13 bases between the two ends. Germline-derived CDR1 and CDR2 are SGHAT and FQNNGV. This CDR3 is built from 15 residues.